This TCR beta chain is from a study of PD-1 blockade in classical Hodgkin lymphoma (dated by TCRdb to 2019 to 2021). Study-level background: Nivolumab dosing was 3 mg/kg intravenously every 2 weeks, continuing until either disease progression or unacceptable toxicity. The study used CyTOF and TCR beta sequencing to define a peripheral blood immune signature of response to PD-1 blockade in classical Hodgkin lymphoma. The paper's findings and limits, for the study overall: Diversity was lower in patients who began nivolumab less than 1 year after ASCT, so these patients were left out of later analyses to avoid confounding by immune reconstitution. Only a single clinical trial cohort was studied, and what caused the repertoire differences, possibly disease activity or prior therapy, remained undefined. Newly diagnosed patients were reported to have lower baseline TCR diversity than healthy donors, and relapsed/refractory patients were reported to have lower baseline TCR diversity still. Baseline diversity similar to that of newly diagnosed patients was observed in trial patients achieving complete response, whereas significantly lower diversity was observed in partial responders and progressors. A significant rise by C4D1 was seen in CD4+ but not CD8+ TCR diversity (p=0.0027 vs p=0.16), with the rise being most apparent in complete responders (p=0.02).

Reading the label with the study, this specimen's time point is: cycle 4 day 1 (C4D1), after less than seven weeks of nivolumab. Relapse after autologous stem cell transplantation had occurred in all trial patients, and cohorts A, B and C were distinguished by prior brentuximab vedotin exposure. A total of 50 to 70 patients with relapsed/refractory classical Hodgkin lymphoma made up the trial cohort, and each patient's best overall response was complete response, partial response or progressive disease. Trial patients were treated with single-agent nivolumab in the multi-cohort phase II CheckMate 205 trial. An independent review committee assessed best overall response using the 2007 International Working Group response criteria. Trial PBMCs were obtained immediately prior to nivolumab initiation (C1D1) and on therapy at cycle 2 day 1 and cycle 4 day 1. Peripheral blood was collected in 8 mL Vacutainer Cell Preparation Tubes, from which PBMCs were isolated by centrifugation and then cryopreserved.

About this clone: No antigen is known for it. No much larger clone exists at a distance of one base, and base qualities are not known.

Genomic DNA was extracted with the Qiagen DNeasy kit from unsorted PBMCs and from negatively selected CD4+ and CD8+ fractions. TCR beta CDR3 regions were amplified by immunoSEQ multiplex PCR using primers annealing to V and J segments. A synthetic immune receptor repertoire was used to minimize amplification bias, and any remaining bias was removed computationally after sequencing. Under the source paper's analysis protocol: Custom Python scripts were used to quantify repertoire diversity as the Shannon entropy index. Unsorted, CD4+ and CD8+ repertoires were analyzed separately, except in combined analyses where CD4+ and CD8+ sequences were merged in silico. A clone counted as expanded when the clone's frequency after treatment rose at least 2-fold relative to C1D1, and clones undetected at baseline were given a pseudocount of 0.5. Singleton clones were defined as clones with 0 or 1 copy at C1D1, and non-singleton clones were defined as clones with 2 or more copies. Clones expanded in unsorted samples were labelled as CD4+, CD8+ or unknown by matching protein sequences in sorted samples from the same patient. Wilcoxon tests on paired samples were used to test diversity changes from C1D1 to C4D1. The table was pulled from immuneACCESS by TCRdb, which kept in-frame rearrangements only. Such tables lose some clones; where checked, under half of the loss comes from unresolved V genes, and the rest has no known cause. D and trimming come from the DNA, and the V and J calls and clone size come from that table. The sample includes around 65,000 clones, with about 85% observed a single time. Of the sample, roughly 8.7% is held by the ten largest clones.

V lost 1 base and J lost 2 bases; the stretch between them is 17 bases long. Including cysteine and phenylalanine, the CDR3 has 16 amino acids. The DNA shown is the 48-base CDR3, in frame from base 1. Taken from the germline V gene (reference sequence), the CDR1 and CDR2 loops are GTSNPN and SVGIG. The sample in question was peripheral blood mononuclear cells (PBMCs), obtained before the fourth cycle of nivolumab. The chain was built from TRBV30 and TRBJ1-1; matching of 5 bases hints at TRBD1 as the D gene. The source is a human donor with classical Hodgkin lymphoma. The base sequence is TGTGCCTGGAGTGACAACGGCAGGGCTGGAAACACTGAAGCTTTCTTT. This yields the protein CAWSDNGRAGNTEAFF.